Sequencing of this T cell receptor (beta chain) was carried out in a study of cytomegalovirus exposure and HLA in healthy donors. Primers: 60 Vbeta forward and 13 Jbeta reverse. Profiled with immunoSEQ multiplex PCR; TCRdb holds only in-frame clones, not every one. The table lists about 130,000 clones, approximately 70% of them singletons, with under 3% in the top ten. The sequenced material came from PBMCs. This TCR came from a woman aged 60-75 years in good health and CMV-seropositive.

The CDR3 is CASSFAGARADTQYF. The CDR3 DNA is TGTGCCAGCAGTTTCGCGGGGGCGAGGGCGGATACGCAGTATTTT. V is TRBV28 and J is TRBJ2-3; TRBD2 is a possible D gene (7 bases). Trimming removed 3 bases from V and 6 bases from J, with 16 bases in between. CDR1 and CDR2 from the germline V gene are MDHEN and SYDVKM. The CDR3 consists of 15 residues.